The entry below describes one T cell receptor (beta chain). What it recognizes is unknown. These data are taken from a study of early T cells in non-severe SARS-CoV-2 infection. As for the study in general: Alpha and beta chains were unpaired, from unsorted whole-blood bulk RNA. General study points: CD4 and private specificities were missed by VDJdb matching, which favored anti-spike CD8 responses.

Unique molecular identifiers were attached to individual cDNA molecules. TCRdb recomputed calls from the 5' RACE reads with MiXCR, one row per CDR3 protein. The data contain 65,000 to 70,000 distinct CDR3 sequences, about 11% of them seen just once; the ten biggest clones take up 5.5% to 7%. Per the germline V gene, CDR1 is SGHVS and CDR2 is FQNEAQ. V lost 5 bases and J lost 9, with 17 bases in between. The CDR3 has 14 residues. The receptor's source is an adult who was a healthcare worker with PCR-confirmed SARS-CoV-2 infection or an uninfected control (not recorded which). This chain uses TRBV7-8 with TRBJ2-1; D uncertain. The source material was whole blood. For the CDR3, the DNA is TGTGCCAGCAGCCTCATGGTAGGCGAGAGTGAGCAGTTCTTC. As protein: CASSLMVGESEQFF. Together with reference TRBV7-8 and TRBJ2-1, the CDR3 gives the full variable domain: GAGVSQSPRYKVAKRGQDVALRCDPISGHVSLFWYQQALGQGPEFLTYFQNEAQLDKSGLPSDRFFAERPEGSVSTLKIQRTQQEDSAVYLCASSLMVGESEQFFGPGTRLTVL.